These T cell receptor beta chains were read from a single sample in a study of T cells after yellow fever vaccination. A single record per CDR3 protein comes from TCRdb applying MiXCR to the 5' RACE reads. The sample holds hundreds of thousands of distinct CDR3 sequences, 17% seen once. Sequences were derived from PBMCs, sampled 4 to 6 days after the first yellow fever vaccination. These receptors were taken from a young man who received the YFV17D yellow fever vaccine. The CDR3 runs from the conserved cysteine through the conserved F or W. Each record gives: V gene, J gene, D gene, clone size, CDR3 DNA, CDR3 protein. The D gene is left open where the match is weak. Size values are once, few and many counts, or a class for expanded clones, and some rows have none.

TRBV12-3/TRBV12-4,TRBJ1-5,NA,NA,TGTGCCAGCAGTTTGGGGAGGGCACCACAGCCCCAGCATTTT,CASSLGRAPQPQHF
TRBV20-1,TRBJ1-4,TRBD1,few,TGCAGTGCTAGAGTATTGGGGTGGAGACAGGGCGATGAAAAACTGTTTTTT,CSARVLGWRQGDEKLFF
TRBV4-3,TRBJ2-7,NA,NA,TGCGCCAGCAGCCAAGATACAGGGCAGAGGGACGAGCAGTACTTC,CASSQDTGQRDEQYF
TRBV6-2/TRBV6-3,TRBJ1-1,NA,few,TGTGCCAGCTACGACCGGCGGCCCACTGAAGCTTTCTTT,CASYDRRPTEAFF
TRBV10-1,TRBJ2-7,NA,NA,TGCGCCAGCAGTGGGGGAAAAGACTACGAGCAGTACTTC,CASSGGKDYEQYF
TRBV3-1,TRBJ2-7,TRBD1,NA,TGTGCCAGCAGCCCACAGGGGGCAAGTTCCTACGAGCAGTACTTC,CASSPQGASSYEQYF
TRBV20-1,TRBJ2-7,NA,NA,TGCAGTGCCCTTTCAACTAGCTCCTACGAGCAGTACTTC,CSALSTSSYEQYF
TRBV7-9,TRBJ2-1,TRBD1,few,TGTGCCAGCAGCTTATCAACAGGGGCACTCTACAATGAGCAGTTCTTC,CASSLSTGALYNEQFF
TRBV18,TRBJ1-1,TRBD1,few,TGTGCCAGCTCACCACCGAGGACAGGGCCTGAAGCTTTCTTT,CASSPPRTGPEAFF
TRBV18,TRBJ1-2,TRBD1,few,TGTGCCAGTTCCGCCGGGACAGGGTCTAACTATGGCTACACCTTC,CASSAGTGSNYGYTF
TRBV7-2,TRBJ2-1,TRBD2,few,TGTGCCAGCAGCCGGACGAGACTAGCGGGGGGGAATGAGCAGTTCTTC,CASSRTRLAGGNEQFF
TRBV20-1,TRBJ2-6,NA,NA,TGCAGTGCTCAGACTTCTGGGGCCAACGTCCTGACTTTC,CSAQTSGANVLTF
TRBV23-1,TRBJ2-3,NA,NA,TGCGCCAGCGCGGTCCAGAATAGCACAGATACGCAGTATTTT,CASAVQNSTDTQYF
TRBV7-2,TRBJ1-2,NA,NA,TGTGCCAGCAGCTTTCCGGGAGGGATCTATGGCTACACCTTC,CASSFPGGIYGYTF
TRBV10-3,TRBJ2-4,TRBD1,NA,TGTGCCATCAGTGCAACCAGTGGGACAGATTCCGCCAAAAACATTCAGTACTTC,CAISATSGTDSAKNIQYF
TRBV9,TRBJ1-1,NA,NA,TGTGCCAGCAGCGTTGGGGGACGCGACACTGAAGCTTTCTTT,CASSVGGRDTEAFF
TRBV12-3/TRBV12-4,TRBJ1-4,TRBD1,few,TGTGCCAGCGGCTACACCGGACAGGGTGGGGAAAAACTGTTTTTT,CASGYTGQGGEKLFF
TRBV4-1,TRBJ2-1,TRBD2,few,TGCGCCAGCAGCCAAGAAGGGGCAGCGGGGACCTCCTACAATGAGCAGTTCTTC,CASSQEGAAGTSYNEQFF
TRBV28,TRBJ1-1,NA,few,TGTGCCAGCAGTCCGCCGGACAGGAACACTGAAGCTTTCTTT,CASSPPDRNTEAFF
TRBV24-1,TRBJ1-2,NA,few,TGTGCCACCAGTGAAACAGGACACTATGGCTACACCTTC,CATSETGHYGYTF
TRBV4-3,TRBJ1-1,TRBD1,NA,TGCGCCAGCAGCCAAGAACCTTGGACAGGGACTGAAGCTTTCTTT,CASSQEPWTGTEAFF
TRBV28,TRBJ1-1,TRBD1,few,TGTGCCAGCTTGGGACGGGACAGCATGAACACTGAAGCTTTCTTT,CASLGRDSMNTEAFF
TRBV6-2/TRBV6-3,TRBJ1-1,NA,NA,TGTGCCAGCAGCCCCTTTTCCGGCGGGACTGAAGCTTTCTTT,CASSPFSGGTEAFF